This T cell receptor beta chain was retrieved from a study of cytomegalovirus exposure and HLA in healthy donors. The study, taken as a whole, reports: A list of 150 to 200 TCR beta chains associated with cytomegalovirus was given.

A remark on this clone: Its antigen is undetermined.

TCRdb's table, derived via immunoSEQ multiplex PCR, lists solely in-frame clones and lacks some. The data show around 250,000 clones, nearly 90% seen once. The sample comprised PBMCs. The sequence was collected from a woman younger than 35 in good health and CMV-seronegative.

CDR3 in amino acids: CASSLTGSEEPQHF. The CDR3 DNA sequence: TGTGCCAGCAGCTTGACCGGGAGTGAGGAGCCCCAGCATTTT. The chain combines TRBV5-4 with TRBJ1-5, with D unclear. This CDR3 has 14 amino acids. Trimming removed 1 base at V and 8 bases at J, with 13 bases between. CDR1 is SGHNT, CDR2 YYREEE, per germline (reference sequence).